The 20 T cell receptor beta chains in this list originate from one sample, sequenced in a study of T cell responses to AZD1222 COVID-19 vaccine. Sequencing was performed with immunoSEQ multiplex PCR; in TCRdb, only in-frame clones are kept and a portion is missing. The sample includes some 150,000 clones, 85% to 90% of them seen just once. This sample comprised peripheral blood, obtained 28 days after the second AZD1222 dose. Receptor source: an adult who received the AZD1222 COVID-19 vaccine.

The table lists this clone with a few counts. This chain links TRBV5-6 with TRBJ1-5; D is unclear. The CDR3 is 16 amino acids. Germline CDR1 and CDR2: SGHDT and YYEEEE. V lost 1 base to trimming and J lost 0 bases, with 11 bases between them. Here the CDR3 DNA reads TGTGCCAGCAGCTTGTGGCCAGATTATAGCAATCAGCCCCAGCATTTT. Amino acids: CASSLWPDYSNQPQHF.

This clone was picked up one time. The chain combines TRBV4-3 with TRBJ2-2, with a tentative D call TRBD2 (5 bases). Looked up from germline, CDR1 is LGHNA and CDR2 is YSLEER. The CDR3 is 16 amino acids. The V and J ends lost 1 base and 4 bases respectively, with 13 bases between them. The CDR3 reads CASSQGGRVRTGELFF. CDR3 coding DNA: TGCGCCAGCAGCCAAGGAGGGCGGGTACGCACCGGGGAGCTGTTTTTT.

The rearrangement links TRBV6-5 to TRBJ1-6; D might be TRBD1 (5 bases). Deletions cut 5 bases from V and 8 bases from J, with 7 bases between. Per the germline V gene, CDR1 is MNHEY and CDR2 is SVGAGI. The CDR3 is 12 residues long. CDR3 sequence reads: CASSRTYSPLHF. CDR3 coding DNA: TGTGCCAGCAGTCGGACATATTCACCCCTCCACTTT.

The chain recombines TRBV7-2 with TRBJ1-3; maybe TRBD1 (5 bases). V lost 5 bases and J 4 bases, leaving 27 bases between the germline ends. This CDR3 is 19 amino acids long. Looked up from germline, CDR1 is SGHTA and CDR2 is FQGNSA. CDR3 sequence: CASSPAGQGWSGLGNTIYF. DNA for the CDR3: TGTGCCAGCAGCCCCGCTGGGCAGGGTTGGTCTGGGTTGGGAAACACCATATATTTT.

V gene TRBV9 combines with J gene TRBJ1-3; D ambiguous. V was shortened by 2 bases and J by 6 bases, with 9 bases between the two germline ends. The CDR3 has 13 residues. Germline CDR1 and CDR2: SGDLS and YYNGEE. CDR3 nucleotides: TGTGCCAGCAGCGTTGCACAGACAAACACCATATATTTT. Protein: CASSVAQTNTIYF. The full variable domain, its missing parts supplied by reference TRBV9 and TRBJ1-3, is DSGVTQTPKHLITATGQRVTLRCSPRSGDLSVYWYQQSLDQGLQFLIQYYNGEERAKGNILERFSAQQFPDLHSELNLSSLELGDSALYFCASSVAQTNTIYFGEGSWLTVV.

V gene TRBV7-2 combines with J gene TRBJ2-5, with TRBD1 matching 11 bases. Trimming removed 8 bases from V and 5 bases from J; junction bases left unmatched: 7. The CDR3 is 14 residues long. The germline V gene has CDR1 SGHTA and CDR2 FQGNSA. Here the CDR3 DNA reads TGTGCCAGCGAGAGGACAGGGGGCGGGGAGACCCAGTACTTC. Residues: CASERTGGGETQYF.

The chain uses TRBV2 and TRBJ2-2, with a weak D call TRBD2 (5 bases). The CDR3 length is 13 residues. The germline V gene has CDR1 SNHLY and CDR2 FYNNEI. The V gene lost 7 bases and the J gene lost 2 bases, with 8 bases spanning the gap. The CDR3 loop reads CASKGANTGELFF. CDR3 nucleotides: TGTGCCAGCAAGGGAGCAAACACCGGGGAGCTGTTTTTT.

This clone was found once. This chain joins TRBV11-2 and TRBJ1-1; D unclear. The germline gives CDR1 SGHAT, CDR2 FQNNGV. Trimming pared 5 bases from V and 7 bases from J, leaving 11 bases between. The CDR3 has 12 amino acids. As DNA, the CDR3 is TGTGCCAGCAGCCCCGGGAGCGTTGAAGCTTTCTTT. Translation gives CASSPGSVEAFF.

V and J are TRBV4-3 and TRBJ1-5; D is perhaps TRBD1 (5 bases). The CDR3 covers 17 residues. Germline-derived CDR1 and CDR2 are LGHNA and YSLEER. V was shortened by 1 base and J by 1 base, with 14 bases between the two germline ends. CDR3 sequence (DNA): TGCGCCAGCAGCCAAGTGTACGGTGGGGGGAGCAATCAGCCCCAGCATTTT. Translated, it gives CASSQVYGGGSNQPQHF.

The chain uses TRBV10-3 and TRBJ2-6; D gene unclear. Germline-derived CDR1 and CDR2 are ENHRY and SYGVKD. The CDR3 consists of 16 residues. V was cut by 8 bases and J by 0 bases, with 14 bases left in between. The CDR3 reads CAILDTITSGANVLTF. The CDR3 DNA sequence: TGTGCCATCTTAGATACAATAACCTCTGGGGCCAACGTCCTGACTTTC.

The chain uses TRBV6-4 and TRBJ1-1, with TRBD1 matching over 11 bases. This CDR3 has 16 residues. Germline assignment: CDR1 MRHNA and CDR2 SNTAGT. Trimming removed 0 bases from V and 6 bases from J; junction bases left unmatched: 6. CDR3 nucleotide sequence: TGTGCCAGCAGTGACTCCTGGACAGGGGGCAAGGCTGAAGCTTTCTTT. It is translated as CASSDSWTGGKAEAFF.

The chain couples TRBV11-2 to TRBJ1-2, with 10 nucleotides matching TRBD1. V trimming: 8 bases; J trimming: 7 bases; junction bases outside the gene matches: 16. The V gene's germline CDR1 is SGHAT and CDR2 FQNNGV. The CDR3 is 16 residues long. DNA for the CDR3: TGTGCCAGCGGTGTATTTTGGGACAGGGGTAGTAGTGGCTACACCTTC. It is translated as CASGVFWDRGSSGYTF.

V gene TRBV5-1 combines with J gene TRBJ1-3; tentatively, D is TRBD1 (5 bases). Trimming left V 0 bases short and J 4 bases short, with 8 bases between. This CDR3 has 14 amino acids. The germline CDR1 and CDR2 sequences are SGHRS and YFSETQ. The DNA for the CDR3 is TGCGCCAGCAGCTTGGACGGGGCGGGAAACACCATATATTTT. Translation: CASSLDGAGNTIYF.

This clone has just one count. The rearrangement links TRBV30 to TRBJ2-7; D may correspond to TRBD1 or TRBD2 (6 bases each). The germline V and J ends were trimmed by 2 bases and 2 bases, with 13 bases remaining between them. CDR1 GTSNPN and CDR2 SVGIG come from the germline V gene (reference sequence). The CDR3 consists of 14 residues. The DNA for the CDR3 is TGTGCCTGGAGTTTAGGGGGGATCACCTACGAGCAGTACTTC. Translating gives CAWSLGGITYEQYF.

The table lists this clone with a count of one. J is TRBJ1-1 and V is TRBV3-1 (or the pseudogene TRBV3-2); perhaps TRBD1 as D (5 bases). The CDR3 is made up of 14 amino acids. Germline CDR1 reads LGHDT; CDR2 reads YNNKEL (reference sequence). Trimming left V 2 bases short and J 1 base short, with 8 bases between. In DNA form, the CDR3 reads TGTGCCAGCAGCCAAAGGCAGGGGAACACTGAAGCTTTCTTT. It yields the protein CASSQRQGNTEAFF.

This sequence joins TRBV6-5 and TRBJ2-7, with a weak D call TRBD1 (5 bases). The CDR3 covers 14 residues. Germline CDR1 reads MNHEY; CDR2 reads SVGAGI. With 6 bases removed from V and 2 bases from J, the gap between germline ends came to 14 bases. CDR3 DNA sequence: TGTGCCAGCAGGCGGACCCAGGGCACCTACGAGCAGTACTTC. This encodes CASRRTQGTYEQYF.

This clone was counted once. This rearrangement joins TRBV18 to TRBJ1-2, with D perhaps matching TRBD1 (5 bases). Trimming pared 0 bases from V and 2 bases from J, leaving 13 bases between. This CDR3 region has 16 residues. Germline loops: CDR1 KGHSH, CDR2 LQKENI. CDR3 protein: CASSPPNQGKNYGYTF. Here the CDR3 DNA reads TGTGCCAGCTCACCACCCAACCAGGGAAAGAACTATGGCTACACCTTC.

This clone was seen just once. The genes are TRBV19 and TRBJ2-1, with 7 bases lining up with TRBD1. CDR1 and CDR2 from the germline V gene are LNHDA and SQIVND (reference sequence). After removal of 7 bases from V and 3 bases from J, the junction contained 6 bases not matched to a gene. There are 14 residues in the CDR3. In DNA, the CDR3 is TGTGCCAGTACCCGGACAGGCAACTACAATGAGCAGTTCTTC. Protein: CASTRTGNYNEQFF.

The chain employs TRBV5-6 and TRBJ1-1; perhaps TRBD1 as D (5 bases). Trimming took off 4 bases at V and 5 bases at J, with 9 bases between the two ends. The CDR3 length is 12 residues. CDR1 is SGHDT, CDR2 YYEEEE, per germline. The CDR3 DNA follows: TGTGCCAGCAGCCCAGCAGGGACTGAAGCTTTCTTT. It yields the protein CASSPAGTEAFF.

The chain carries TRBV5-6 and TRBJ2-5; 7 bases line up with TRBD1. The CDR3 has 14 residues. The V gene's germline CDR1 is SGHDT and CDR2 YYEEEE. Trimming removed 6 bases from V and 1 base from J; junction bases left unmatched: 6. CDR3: CASTWGQPQETQYF. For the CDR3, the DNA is TGTGCCAGCACCTGGGGACAGCCCCAAGAGACCCAGTACTTC.